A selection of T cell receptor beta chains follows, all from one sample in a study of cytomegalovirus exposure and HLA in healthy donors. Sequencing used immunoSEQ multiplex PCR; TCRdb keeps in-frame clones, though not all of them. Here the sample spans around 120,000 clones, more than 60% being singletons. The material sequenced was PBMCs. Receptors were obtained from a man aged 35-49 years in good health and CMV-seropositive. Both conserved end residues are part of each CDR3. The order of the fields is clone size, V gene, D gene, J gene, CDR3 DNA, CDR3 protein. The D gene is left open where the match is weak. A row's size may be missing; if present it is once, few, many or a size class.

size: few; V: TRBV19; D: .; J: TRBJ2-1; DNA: TGTGCCAGTAGTATTGGGCTGAGCTCCTACAATGAGCAGTTCTTC; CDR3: CASSIGLSSYNEQFF
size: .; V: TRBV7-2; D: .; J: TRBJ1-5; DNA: TGTGCCAGCAGCTTAGTGGCAGGGGAAACGCCCCAGCATTTT; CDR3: CASSLVAGETPQHF
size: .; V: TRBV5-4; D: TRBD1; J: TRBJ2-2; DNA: TGTGCCAGCAGCTGGGACAGGAACACCGGGGAGCTGTTTTTT; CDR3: CASSWDRNTGELFF
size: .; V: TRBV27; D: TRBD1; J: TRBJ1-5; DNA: TGTGCCGGACGGGACAGGATGGACAATCAGCCCCAGCATTTT; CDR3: CAGRDRMDNQPQHF
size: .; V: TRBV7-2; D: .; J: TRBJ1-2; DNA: TGTGCCAGCAGCCCCATGACAGGCTATGGCTACACCTTC; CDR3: CASSPMTGYGYTF
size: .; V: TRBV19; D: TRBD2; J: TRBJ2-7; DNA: TGTGCCAGTAGCGCGCAGCGGGACCTCTACGAGCAGTACTTC; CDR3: CASSAQRDLYEQYF
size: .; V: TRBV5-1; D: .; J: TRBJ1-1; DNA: TGCGCCAGCAGCTTGCAGTCGGGGGGGATGAACACTGAAGCTTTCTTT; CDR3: CASSLQSGGMNTEAFF
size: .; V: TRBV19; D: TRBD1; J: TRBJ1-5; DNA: TGTGCCAGTAGTATAGATACAGGGGCCAGTGATCAGCCCCAGCATTTT; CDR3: CASSIDTGASDQPQHF
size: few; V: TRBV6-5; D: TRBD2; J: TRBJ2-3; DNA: TGTGCCAGCAGTGTGACTAGCGGGAGGGCTAATACGCAGTATTTT; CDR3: CASSVTSGRANTQYF
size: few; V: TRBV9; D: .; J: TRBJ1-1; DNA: TGTGCCAGCAGCGCAGGGGATTTGAACACTGAAGCTTTCTTT; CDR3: CASSAGDLNTEAFF
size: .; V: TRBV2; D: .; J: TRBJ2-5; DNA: TGTGCCAGCACCCGCGAATCGACAGGACACCAAGAGACCCAGTACTTC; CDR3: CASTRESTGHQETQYF
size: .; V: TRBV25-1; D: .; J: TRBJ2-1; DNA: TGTGCCAGCAGTGAATTGGTGAGCTCCTACAATGAGCAGTTCTTC; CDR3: CASSELVSSYNEQFF
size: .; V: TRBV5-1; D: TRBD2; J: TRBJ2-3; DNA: TGCGCCAGCAGTGGCAGCGGGACGGGTACAGATACGCAGTATTTT; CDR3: CASSGSGTGTDTQYF
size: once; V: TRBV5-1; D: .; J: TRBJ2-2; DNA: TGCGCCAGCAGGTCCGGGACAATAAACACCGGGGAGCTGTTTTTT; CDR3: CASRSGTINTGELFF
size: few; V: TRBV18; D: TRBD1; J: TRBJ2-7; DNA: TGTGCCAGCTCACCAAAGGGACAGGGACTCGCGCAGTACTTC; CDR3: CASSPKGQGLAQYF
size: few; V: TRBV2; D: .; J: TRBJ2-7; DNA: TGTGCCAGCAGAGAGACAGGAACCGAGCAGTACTTC; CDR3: CASRETGTEQYF
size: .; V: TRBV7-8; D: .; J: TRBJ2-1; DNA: TGTGCCAGCAGCTCGCTAGCGAACTACAATGAGCAGTTCTTC; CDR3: CASSSLANYNEQFF
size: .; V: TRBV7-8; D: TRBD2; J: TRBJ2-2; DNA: TGTGCCAGCAGCTCCAACCAGCGGGGCGGGGAGCTGTTTTTT; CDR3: CASSSNQRGGELFF
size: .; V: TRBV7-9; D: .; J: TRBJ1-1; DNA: TGTTCCAGCAGCCGGGACAACTCTGAAGCTTTCTTT; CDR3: CSSSRDNSEAFF
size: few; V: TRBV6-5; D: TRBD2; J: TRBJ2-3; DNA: TGTGCCAGCAGCGCTAGCGGGAGTGGGGCAGATACGCAGTATTTT; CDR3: CASSASGSGADTQYF
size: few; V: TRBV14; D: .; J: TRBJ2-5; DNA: TGTGCCAGCAGCCTATTCTGGGAGGTCCAAGAGACCCAGTACTTC; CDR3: CASSLFWEVQETQYF
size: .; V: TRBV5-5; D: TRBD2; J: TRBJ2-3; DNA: TGTGCCAGCAGCCTCGGGACTAGGATGAGCACAGATACGCAGTATTTT; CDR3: CASSLGTRMSTDTQYF
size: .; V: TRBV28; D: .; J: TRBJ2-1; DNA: TGTGCCAGCAGTCCAGCTAGCGCCTCCTACAATGAGCAGTTCTTC; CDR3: CASSPASASYNEQFF
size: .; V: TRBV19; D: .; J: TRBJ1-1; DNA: TGTGCCAGTAGCGCGCGGGGGAACACTGAAGCTTTCTTT; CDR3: CASSARGNTEAFF
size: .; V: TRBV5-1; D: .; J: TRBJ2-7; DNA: TGCGCCAGCAGCACTCGACCGTCTAGCTCCTACGAGCAGTACTTC; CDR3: CASSTRPSSSYEQYF
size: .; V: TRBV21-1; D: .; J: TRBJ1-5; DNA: TGTGCCAGCAACGACAGCCCATATAGCAATCAGCCCCAGCATTTT; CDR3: CASNDSPYSNQPQHF
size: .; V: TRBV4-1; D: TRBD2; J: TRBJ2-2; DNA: TGCGCCAGCAGCCCACGCAGCGGGAGAAACACCGGGGAGCTGTTTTTT; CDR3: CASSPRSGRNTGELFF
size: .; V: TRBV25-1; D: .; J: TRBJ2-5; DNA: TGTGCCAGCAGTGAATATAGGACACTTCGAGAGACCCAGTACTTC; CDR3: CASSEYRTLRETQYF
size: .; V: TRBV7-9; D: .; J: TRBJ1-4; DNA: TGTGCCAGCAGCTTAGGTTCGACTCCTAATGAAAAACTGTTTTTT; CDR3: CASSLGSTPNEKLFF
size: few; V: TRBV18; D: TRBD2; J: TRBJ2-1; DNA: TGTGCCAGCTCACCACCCGGGACTAGCGGATACAATGAGCAGTTCTTC; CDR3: CASSPPGTSGYNEQFF
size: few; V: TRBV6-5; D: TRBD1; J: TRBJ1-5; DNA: TGTGCCAGCAGTCTACAGGGGGCTAAGGATCAGCCCCAGCATTTT; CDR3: CASSLQGAKDQPQHF
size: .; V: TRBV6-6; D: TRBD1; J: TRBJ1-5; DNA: TGTGCCAGCACCACAGGGGGCGCGCATCAGCCCCAGCATTTT; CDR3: CASTTGGAHQPQHF
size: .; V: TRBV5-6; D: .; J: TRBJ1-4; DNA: TGTGCCAGCAGCTTCAGAGGAGAAAAACTGTTTTTT; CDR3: CASSFRGEKLFF
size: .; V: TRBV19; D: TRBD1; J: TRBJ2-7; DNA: TGTGCCAGTAGTATCGGGACAGGGACCTACGAGCAGTACTTC; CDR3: CASSIGTGTYEQYF
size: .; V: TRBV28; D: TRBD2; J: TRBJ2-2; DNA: TGTGCCAGCAGTTCAACACTAGCGGGGGGCGGGGAGCTGTTTTTT; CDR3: CASSSTLAGGGELFF
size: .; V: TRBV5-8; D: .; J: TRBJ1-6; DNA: TGTGCCAGCAGCTGGTATGGAGAGTCACCCCTCCACTTT; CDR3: CASSWYGESPLHF
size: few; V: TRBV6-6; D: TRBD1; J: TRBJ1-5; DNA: TGTGCCAGCAGTCGGGACAGGTGGGTCAATCAGCCCCAGCATTTT; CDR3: CASSRDRWVNQPQHF
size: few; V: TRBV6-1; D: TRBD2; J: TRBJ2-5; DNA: TGTGCCAGCAGTGAACTAGCGGGGGGGCCAGAGACCCAGTACTTC; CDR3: CASSELAGGPETQYF
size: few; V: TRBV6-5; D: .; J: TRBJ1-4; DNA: TGTGCCAGCAGCCGGACAGTACGACTCGGAAAACTGTTTTTT; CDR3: CASSRTVRLGKLFF
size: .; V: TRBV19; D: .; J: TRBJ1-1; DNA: TGTGCCAGTAGTATAGGACTTCTTAACACTGAAGCTTTCTTT; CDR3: CASSIGLLNTEAFF
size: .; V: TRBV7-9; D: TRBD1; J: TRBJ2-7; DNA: TGTGCCAGCAGCGCCAGGACAGGGGGTAGTTACGAGCAGTACTTC; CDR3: CASSARTGGSYEQYF
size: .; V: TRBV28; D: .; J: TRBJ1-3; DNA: TGTGCCAGCACCCGTTCGTCCTCTGGAAACACCATATATTTT; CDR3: CASTRSSSGNTIYF
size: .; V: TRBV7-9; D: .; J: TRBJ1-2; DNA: TGTGCCAGCAGCTTACGGGACACTTATGGCTACACCTTC; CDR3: CASSLRDTYGYTF
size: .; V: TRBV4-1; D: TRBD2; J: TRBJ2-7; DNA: TGCGCCAGCAGCCAAGTGGGACTAGCGGGAAGGGAGCAGTACTTC; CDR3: CASSQVGLAGREQYF
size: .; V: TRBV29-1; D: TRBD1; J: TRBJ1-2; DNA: TGCAGCGTCGGACAGGGGGAGATCTATGGCTACACCTTC; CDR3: CSVGQGEIYGYTF
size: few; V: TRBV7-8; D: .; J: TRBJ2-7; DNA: TGTGCCAGCAGCTTATTTACAGGAAAAACCTACGAGCAGTACTTC; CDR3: CASSLFTGKTYEQYF
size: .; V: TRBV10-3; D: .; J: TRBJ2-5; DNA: TGTGCCATCAGTGACCGACTAGTCCAAGAGACCCAGTACTTC; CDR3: CAISDRLVQETQYF